The 15 T cell receptor beta chains listed next were all sequenced from one sample in a study of T cell repertoires in cytomegalovirus infection. TCRdb re-called the reads with MiXCR, one entry per CDR3 protein. Counted here are 830,000 or so distinct CDR3 sequences, around a third occurring once; the ten biggest clones make up over 10%. Their specific antigens are unknown. Material: cultured CD8+ T cells from PBMCs, obtained from culture after CMV antigen stimulation. Every receptor here comes from a human donor in good health (CMV status not recorded). Some clones in this sample may be carry-over from other donors' samples.

The V and J genes are TRBV27 and TRBJ2-1; no clear D gene. V was shortened by 0 bases and J by 8 bases, with 8 bases between the two germline ends. This CDR3 spans 13 amino acids. The germline V gene encodes CDR1 MNHEY and CDR2 SMNVEV (reference sequence). The CDR3 protein is CASSLSSSYEQFF. CDR3 coding DNA: TGTGCCAGCAGTTTATCGTCCAGTTATGAGCAGTTCTTC.

This clonotype was recorded at least ten times. V gene TRBV11-3 combines with J gene TRBJ1-1; 10 nucleotides line up with TRBD1. Trimming cost V 5 bases and J 3 bases; bases outside gene matches: 3. The V gene's germline CDR1 is SGHNT and CDR2 YENEEA. The CDR3 contains 14 residues. Here the CDR3 DNA reads TGTGCCAGCAGCCGGACAGGGGGGGACACTGAAGCTTTCTTT. Protein sequence: CASSRTGGDTEAFF.

The chain couples TRBV6-5 to TRBJ1-1, with no clear D. Germline V gene lookup returns CDR1 MNHEY and CDR2 SVGAGI. V was cut by 0 bases and J by 3 bases, with 14 bases left in between. The CDR3 spans 16 residues. The CDR3 DNA sequence: TGTGCCAGCAGTTACTCCCTCGGAGAATGGGACACTGAAGCTTTCTTT. Protein: CASSYSLGEWDTEAFF.

The gene calls are TRBV9 and TRBJ2-1; D may correspond to TRBD1 or TRBD2 (5 bases each). The germline CDR1 and CDR2 sequences are SGDLS and YYNGEE. The CDR3 is 16 residues long. V lost 3 bases, J lost 4 bases, and 17 bases lay in between. The DNA of the CDR3 is TGTGCCAGCAGCGCGGGACCGGGACGGGATTACAATGAGCAGTTCTTC. Protein: CASSAGPGRDYNEQFF.

This clonotype was seen a few times. The chain employs TRBV12-3 or TRBV12-4 and TRBJ2-5; 12 bases align to TRBD1. The CDR3 consists of 17 residues. Trimming at V came to 2 bases and at J to 5 bases, leaving 9 bases not matched to a gene. CDR3 sequence reads: CASSLSWGQGAGETQYF. The CDR3 bases are TGTGCCAGCAGTTTAAGTTGGGGACAGGGGGCGGGGGAGACCCAGTACTTC.

This rearrangement joins TRBV6-8 to TRBJ2-1; 10 bases match TRBD2. Germline CDR1 MNHGY, CDR2 SAAAGT. The trim removed 0 bases at V and 9 bases at J, leaving 2 bases unmatched. The CDR3 runs to 14 residues. The CDR3 protein is CASSYSLAGIEQFF. The CDR3 coding sequence is TGTGCCAGCAGTTACTCACTAGCGGGGATTGAGCAGTTCTTC.

The V and J genes are TRBV20-1 and TRBJ1-5; TRBD1 is a possible D gene (6 bases). Germline V CDR1 and CDR2: DFQATT, SNEGSKA (reference sequence). The CDR3 is 12 amino acids. The V end was cut by 6 bases, the J end by 6 bases, with 12 bases between. In nucleotides, the CDR3 is TGCAGTGCCCCGGGGGCGGGTCAGCCCCAGCATTTT. Its protein is CSAPGAGQPQHF.

This clonotype was detected a few times. The chain combines TRBV2 with TRBJ1-5; maybe TRBD1 (5 bases). The CDR3 is 15 residues long. The V and J ends lost 8 bases and 4 bases respectively, with 18 bases between them. CDR1 is SNHLY, CDR2 FYNNEI, per germline. The CDR3 DNA reads as TGTGCCAGCCGTAGGGGCAGGGCGAAGAATCAGCCCCAGCATTTT. Protein: CASRRGRAKNQPQHF.

V and J are TRBV14 and TRBJ1-4; 7 bases fit TRBD1. The ends lost 4 bases at V and 8 bases at J; junction bases unmatched: 7. The CDR3 is made up of 14 amino acids. Germline V CDR1 and CDR2: SGHDN, FVKESK. CDR3 in amino acids: CASSLFGTVEKLFF. CDR3 coding DNA: TGTGCCAGCAGCCTCTTCGGGACAGTCGAAAAACTGTTTTTT.

V and J are TRBV14 and TRBJ1-1; no firm D call. The germline V gene has CDR1 SGHDN and CDR2 FVKESK. V lost 4 bases, J lost 0 bases, and 18 bases lay in between. This CDR3 contains 17 residues. The CDR3, as DNA: TGTGCCAGCAGCCCCCTGGGAAAGGAGGCTATGAACACTGAAGCTTTCTTT. Its protein product is CASSPLGKEAMNTEAFF.

This clonotype was picked up a small number of times. The chain carries TRBV6-2 or TRBV6-3 and TRBJ2-7; TRBD1 matches at 9 bases. V trimming: 2 bases; J trimming: 5 bases; junction bases outside the gene matches: 7. The germline V gene has CDR1 MNHEY and CDR2 SVGEGT. This CDR3 contains 15 residues. This chain's CDR3 is CASSYRPGQGDEQYV. The CDR3 DNA reads as TGTGCCAGCAGTTACCGCCCGGGACAGGGCGACGAGCAGTACGTC.

This clonotype was seen repeatedly, ten times or more. This chain links TRBV7-9 with TRBJ1-4, with D unresolved. With 0 bases removed from V and 10 bases from J, the gap between germline ends came to 3 bases. This CDR3 has 11 amino acids. Germline CDR1 SEHNR, CDR2 FQNEAQ (reference sequence). CDR3 bases: TGTGCCAGCAGCTTAGCCTCAAAACTGTTTTTT. It yields the protein CASSLASKLFF.

This clonotype was picked up a small number of times. V usage is TRBV12-3 or TRBV12-4 and J usage is TRBJ1-1; unclear D gene. V lost 7 bases, J lost 1 base, and 16 bases lay in between. The CDR3 has 15 amino acids. Here the CDR3 reads CASNTGSSRNTEAFF. CDR3 bases: TGTGCCAGCAATACGGGCAGTTCTAGGAACACTGAAGCTTTCTTT.

The rearrangement links TRBV25-1 to TRBJ2-1, with TRBD2 matching over 11 bases. The germline CDR1 and CDR2 sequences are MGHDK and SYGVNS. The CDR3 spans 16 residues. J was trimmed by 4 bases and V by 8 bases; bases with no gene match: 10. DNA for the CDR3: TGTGCCAGCGACTCCCTAACTAGCGGGGGATACAATGAGCAGTTCTTC. Protein: CASDSLTSGGYNEQFF.

The chain combines TRBV19 with TRBJ1-1, with 8 bases lining up with TRBD1. CDR1 LNHDA and CDR2 SQIVND come from the germline V gene (reference sequence). V shed 6 bases, J shed 7 bases, and the junction held 7 bases outside the gene matches. The length of the CDR3 is 13 residues. The CDR3 is CASSLTGGGEAFF. CDR3 DNA sequence: TGTGCCAGTAGCCTCACAGGGGGTGGTGAAGCTTTCTTT. The full variable domain, its missing parts supplied by reference TRBV19 and TRBJ1-1, is DGGITQSPKYLFRKEGQNVTLSCEQNLNHDAMYWYRQDPGQGLRLIYYSQIVNDFQKGDIAEGYSVSREKKESFPLTVTSAQKNPTAFYLCASSLTGGGEAFFGQGTRLTVV.